Each of the 29 T cell receptor beta chains below was sequenced from the same sample in a study of graft-versus-host responses after intestinal transplantation. TCRdb's copy holds only in-frame clones and misses some; the assay was immunoSEQ multiplex PCR. The profile covers approximately 54,000 clones, with about 89% appearing a single time and approximately 5.1% taken by the ten largest. Specimen: PBMCs, collected nearly 670 days after intestinal transplant. All receptors come from a human patient who received an intestinal transplant, so some T cells may come from the graft donor.

CDR3 DNA: TGTGCCACCCTGACCCAGAGGGGGACCCAGTACTTC. Translated: CATLTQRGTQYF. The rearrangement links TRBV15 to TRBJ2-5; TRBD1 or TRBD2 may be the D gene (5 bases each). This CDR3 spans 12 amino acids. V lost 8 bases and J lost 7, with 14 bases in between. Germline V gene data show CDR1 as LNHNV and CDR2 as YYDKDF (reference sequence).

V is TRBV9 and J is TRBJ2-7, with D unresolved. CDR3 length equals 15 residues. Germline V gene lookup returns CDR1 SGDLS and CDR2 YYNGEE. Trimming left V 0 bases short and J 0 bases short, with 10 bases between. CDR3 protein: CASSVGQASSYEQYF. Here the CDR3 DNA reads TGTGCCAGCAGCGTAGGGCAGGCTAGCTCCTACGAGCAGTACTTC.

The CDR3 loop reads CASSPRYQGGNTGELFF. The CDR3 DNA follows: TGTGCCAGCTCACCACGCTATCAGGGGGGAAACACCGGGGAGCTGTTTTTT. This rearrangement joins TRBV18 to TRBJ2-2, with D tentatively TRBD1 (7 bases). Germline V gene data show CDR1 as KGHSH and CDR2 as LQKENI. Trimming took 1 base from V and 2 from J, leaving 14 bases between them. This CDR3 is 17 amino acids long.

This clone was counted a few times. V is TRBV30 and J is TRBJ1-1; D is undetermined. Trimming removed 0 bases at V and 9 bases at J, with 8 bases between. The CDR3 covers 11 residues. Looked up from germline, CDR1 is GTSNPN and CDR2 is SVGIG (reference sequence). This CDR3 is CAWSVSQQAFF. CDR3 bases: TGTGCCTGGAGTGTAAGCCAGCAAGCTTTCTTT. Together with reference TRBV30 and TRBJ1-1, the CDR3 gives the full variable domain: SQTIHQWPATLVQPVGSPLSLECTVEGTSNPNLYWYRQAAGRGLQLLFYSVGIGQISSEVPQNLSASRPQDRQFILSSKKLLLSDSGFYLCAWSVSQQAFFGQGTRLTVV.

The rearrangement uses TRBV10-3 and TRBJ1-1, with D uncertain. V gave up 6 bases and J gave up 2 bases, with 16 bases separating them. This CDR3 comprises 15 residues. Germline values: CDR1 ENHRY, CDR2 SYGVKD. CDR3 coding DNA: TGTGCCATCAGCCAGGTACCGGGCCTAAACACTGAAGCTTTCTTT. Translation gives CAISQVPGLNTEAFF.

The chain carries TRBV19 and TRBJ2-7, with D possibly matching TRBD1 (6 bases). The germline CDR1 and CDR2 sequences are LNHDA and SQIVND (reference sequence). Trimming took 5 bases from V and 7 from J, leaving 18 bases between them. This CDR3 is 14 amino acids long. CDR3 DNA: TGTGCCAGTAGTTTAATCGGGGCAGGGGCAGAGCAGTACTTC. Protein sequence: CASSLIGAGAEQYF.

The gene calls are TRBV19 and TRBJ1-5, with D perhaps matching TRBD1 (5 bases). Germline CDR1 is LNHDA and CDR2 is SQIVND (reference sequence). This CDR3 is 17 amino acids long. The V and J ends lost 3 bases and 0 bases respectively, with 15 bases between them. The DNA of the CDR3 is TGTGCCAGTAGTATGGTCAAAGGGGATAATAGCAATCAGCCCCAGCATTTT. This sequence encodes CASSMVKGDNSNQPQHF.

This chain uses TRBV7-9 with TRBJ2-1, with D perhaps matching TRBD1 or TRBD2 (5 bases each). Per the germline V gene, CDR1 is SEHNR and CDR2 is FQNEAQ (reference sequence). This CDR3 is built from 13 residues. V shed 11 bases and J shed 4 bases, with 15 bases lying between them. The CDR3 is CACSGANYNEQFF. The DNA of the CDR3 is TGTGCCTGTTCCGGGGCGAATTACAATGAGCAGTTCTTC.

This chain joins TRBV6-5 and TRBJ1-6; TRBD1 agrees at 10 bases. From germline, CDR1 is MNHEY and CDR2 SVGAGI. The V gene end was trimmed by 5 bases and the J gene end by 8 bases; junction bases not matched to a gene: 3. This CDR3 comprises 14 residues. This chain's CDR3 is CASSRTGGYSPLHF. CDR3 DNA: TGTGCCAGCAGTCGGACAGGGGGGTATTCACCCCTCCACTTT.

The CDR3 spells CASSFPGKSSYEQYF. CDR3 bases: TGTGCCAGCAGCTTCCCGGGAAAGAGCTCCTACGAGCAGTACTTC. The V and J genes are TRBV5-6 and TRBJ2-7, with a possible D match to TRBD2 (5 bases). In germline, CDR1 is SGHDT, CDR2 YYEEEE. The CDR3 has 15 residues. V was trimmed by 2 bases and J by 0 bases, leaving 12 bases between them.

The V and J genes are TRBV5-1 and TRBJ2-7; 9 nucleotides align to TRBD1. CDR1 is SGHRS and CDR2 is YFSETQ in the germline V gene. The CDR3 has 14 amino acids. After removal of 2 bases from V and 7 bases from J, the junction contained 7 bases not matched to a gene. CDR3 amino acids: CASSFRDRAREQYF. CDR3 nucleotide sequence: TGCGCCAGCAGCTTCCGGGACAGGGCTAGAGAGCAGTACTTC.

The chain joins TRBV4-2 to TRBJ1-1, with 7 bases aligning to TRBD1. Trimming took 1 base from V and 5 from J; bases not matched to a gene: 7. This CDR3 region has 15 residues. Germline V gene sequence: CDR1 LGHNA, CDR2 YNFKEQ. DNA for the CDR3: TGTGCCAGCAGCCAAGCATCAGGGGGTCGAACTGAAGCTTTCTTT. Its translation is CASSQASGGRTEAFF.

This sequence joins TRBV10-3 and TRBJ2-1; tentatively, D is TRBD1 or TRBD2 (5 bases each). This CDR3 has 15 residues. V lost 0 bases and J lost 0, with 6 bases in between. CDR1 and CDR2 (germline): ENHRY, SYGVKD. CDR3 loop: CAISESGDSYNEQFF. The DNA for the CDR3 is TGTGCCATCAGTGAGTCGGGGGACTCCTACAATGAGCAGTTCTTC.

By its share, this clone is medium-sized. This chain links TRBV14 with TRBJ1-4; D is ambiguous. Germline CDR1 and CDR2: SGHDN and FVKESK. This CDR3 has 13 amino acids. The V gene lost 1 base and the J gene lost 14 bases, with 14 bases spanning the gap. CDR3 DNA: TGTGCCAGCAGCCAAGGAAGGTGGGGAGGGCTGTTTTTT. It is translated as CASSQGRWGGLFF.

The chain's CDR3 is CAWSRTGRVGNTIYF. The CDR3 nucleotides read TGTGCCTGGAGTCGGACAGGGCGCGTTGGAAACACCATATATTTT. The rearrangement joins TRBV30 to TRBJ1-3, with 8 bases lining up with TRBD1. Germline assignment: CDR1 GTSNPN and CDR2 SVGIG (reference sequence). The CDR3 is 15 amino acids. V trimming: 2 bases; J trimming: 3 bases; junction bases outside the gene matches: 6.

The rearrangement uses TRBV14 and TRBJ1-4; 8 nucleotides match TRBD1. This CDR3 is 14 amino acids long. Per germline, CDR1 SGHDN and CDR2 FVKESK. J was trimmed by 8 bases and V by 4 bases; bases with no gene match: 6. The CDR3 loop reads CASSRGQGAEKLFF. The CDR3 DNA reads TGTGCCAGCAGCCGAGGACAGGGCGCCGAAAAACTGTTTTTT.

The chain combines TRBV2 with TRBJ2-7; 7 positions agree with TRBD2. This CDR3 contains 14 residues. In germline, CDR1 is SNHLY, CDR2 FYNNEI. J gave up 0 bases and V 7 bases, and 6 bases lay outside the gene matches. CDR3 residues: CASIRAGTSYEQYF. The CDR3 DNA is TGTGCCAGCATTCGAGCGGGGACCTCCTACGAGCAGTACTTC.

J is TRBJ2-1 and V is TRBV27, with D tentatively TRBD2 (5 bases). Per the germline V gene, CDR1 is MNHEY and CDR2 is SMNVEV (reference sequence). The CDR3 totals 14 residues. V was pared by 0 bases and J by 6 bases, with 9 bases between. CDR3 DNA: TGTGCCAGCAGTTTATCTGGGCTAGCCAATGAGCAGTTCTTC. Its protein is CASSLSGLANEQFF.

The chain carries TRBV4-2 and TRBJ1-1; D possibly corresponds to TRBD1 (6 bases). Trimming shortened V by 0 bases and J by 6 bases, and 26 bases separated the two germline ends. CDR1 and CDR2 (germline): LGHNA, YNFKEQ. The CDR3 covers 19 residues. The chain's CDR3 is CASSQEAAGGGAGGAEAFF. The CDR3 bases are TGTGCCAGCAGCCAAGAGGCTGCTGGTGGGGGGGCCGGAGGGGCTGAAGCTTTCTTT.

The J gene is TRBJ2-4, the V gene TRBV7-8, with 7 bases matching TRBD1. CDR3 length equals 18 residues. Germline lookup yields CDR1 SGHVS and CDR2 FQNEAQ. V dropped 2 bases and J dropped 0; count of bases not matched to a gene: 10. The CDR3 is CASSLTDRMLIAKNIQYF. CDR3 coding DNA: TGTGCCAGCAGCTTAACGGACAGGATGCTAATAGCCAAAAACATTCAGTACTTC.

This chain connects TRBV7-9 to TRBJ2-1; the D is unclear. Germline V gene data show CDR1 as SEHNR and CDR2 as FQNEAQ (reference sequence). The CDR3 is made up of 11 amino acids. V shed 2 bases and J shed 9 bases, with 5 bases lying between them. In DNA, the CDR3 is TGTGCCAGCAGCTTAACTGCTGAGCAGTTCTTC. Residues: CASSLTAEQFF.

V and J are TRBV7-9 and TRBJ2-2; 14 nucleotides align to TRBD2. This CDR3 contains 15 residues. J lost 10 bases, V lost 6 bases, and 7 bases had no gene match. Germline assignment: CDR1 SEHNR and CDR2 FQNEAQ (reference sequence). The CDR3 here is CASSSTSGGAMELFF. The CDR3 DNA follows: TGTGCCAGCAGTTCGACTAGCGGGGGGGCGATGGAGCTGTTTTTT.

The count of this clone is one. The V and J genes are TRBV27 and TRBJ2-1; 7 bases align to TRBD2. With 3 bases clipped from V and 9 bases from J, the junction kept 11 bases outside the gene matches. The CDR3 is 15 residues long. Per the germline V gene, CDR1 is MNHEY and CDR2 is SMNVEV (reference sequence). CDR3 protein: CASSLYRGVLVEQFF. Here the CDR3 DNA reads TGTGCCAGCAGTTTGTACCGGGGGGTCCTGGTTGAGCAGTTCTTC.

The chain uses TRBV19 and TRBJ1-6; TRBD1 matches 7 bases. Losses at the gene ends were 5 bases for V and 5 bases for J; bases not matched to a gene: 15. This CDR3 has 18 amino acids. CDR1 is LNHDA, CDR2 SQIVND, per germline (reference sequence). The CDR3: CASSGTLRQGGNNSPLHF. CDR3 DNA sequence: TGTGCCAGTAGTGGAACTCTTCGACAGGGCGGGAATAATTCACCCCTCCACTTT. Combining the CDR3 with reference TRBV19 and TRBJ1-6 gives the whole variable domain DGGITQSPKYLFRKEGQNVTLSCEQNLNHDAMYWYRQDPGQGLRLIYYSQIVNDFQKGDIAEGYSVSREKKESFPLTVTSAQKNPTAFYLCASSGTLRQGGNNSPLHFGNGTRLTVT.

The genes are TRBV27 and TRBJ2-7; the D is unclear. V shed 5 bases and J shed 4 bases, with 15 bases lying between them. The CDR3 contains 14 residues. Germline-derived CDR1 and CDR2 are MNHEY and SMNVEV (reference sequence). This chain's CDR3 is CASSKTPLGYEQYF. The CDR3 DNA follows: TGTGCCAGCAGTAAAACCCCTTTGGGATACGAGCAGTACTTC.

The V and J genes are TRBV7-2 and TRBJ2-3, with D perhaps TRBD1 (6 bases). V shed 3 bases and J shed 2 bases, with 15 bases lying between them. The CDR3 sequence is 16 residues long. Per germline, CDR1 SGHTA and CDR2 FQGNSA. CDR3 sequence: CASSFFWGPPTDTQYF. The CDR3 region has the DNA TGTGCCAGCAGCTTTTTCTGGGGGCCGCCCACAGATACGCAGTATTTT.

The rearrangement joins TRBV25-1 to TRBJ1-1; tentative D call: TRBD1 (5 bases). The CDR3 loop spans 14 amino acids. Germline-derived CDR1 and CDR2 are MGHDK and SYGVNS. Trimming took 3 bases from V and 1 from J, leaving 9 bases between them. CDR3 in amino acids: CASSDGTPNTEAFF. CDR3 sequence (DNA): TGTGCCAGCAGTGACGGGACCCCGAACACTGAAGCTTTCTTT. The whole variable domain, filled in from reference TRBV25-1 and TRBJ1-1, reads EADIYQTPRYLVIGTGKKITLECSQTMGHDKMYWYQQDPGMELHLIHYSYGVNSTEKGDLSSESTVSRIRTEHFPLTLESARPSHTSQYLCASSDGTPNTEAFFGQGTRLTVV.

This clone appeared a few times. The chain employs TRBV25-1 and TRBJ2-5; D not resolved. The germline V gene has CDR1 MGHDK and CDR2 SYGVNS. This CDR3 region has 14 residues. Trimming left V 1 base short and J 0 bases short, with 6 bases between. CDR3 nucleotides: TGTGCCAGCAGTGAATCTGGCTACCAAGAGACCCAGTACTTC. Its translation is CASSESGYQETQYF.

V gene TRBV12-5 combines with J gene TRBJ1-5; D call uncertain. The germline CDR1 and CDR2 sequences are LGHNT and FRNRAP. V was clipped by 0 bases and J by 4 bases, with 10 bases between them. The CDR3 consists of 15 residues. CDR3 in amino acids: CASGLVPMDNQPQHF. DNA of the CDR3: TGTGCTAGTGGTTTGGTACCGATGGATAATCAGCCCCAGCATTTT.